The T cell receptor beta chain described here comes from a study of response to subunit inactivated influenza vaccine. The CDR3 sequence is 16 residues long. The germline V gene has CDR1 SNHLY and CDR2 FYNNEI. TCRdb independently ran MiXCR on the RT-PCR reads; one entry per CDR3 protein. There are around 650,000 distinct CDR3 sequences in the sample; about 15% occur only once, and roughly 12% lies in the top ten. This clonotype showed up just a few times. Antigen unknown. One junction end does not reproduce the germline sequence, and a read error may be involved. Regarding the study as a whole: There was a suggestion from the authors that each seasonal influenza vaccination recruits few new T cells.

This specimen consisted of PBMCs from blood, obtained roughly 12 days after vaccination. The J gene is TRBJ2-5, the V gene TRBV2; the match to TRBD1 covers 7 bases. The origin of this receptor is a man aged 45-65 years who received an inactivated influenza vaccine. CDR3 protein: CASRVDRARGQATQYF. The CDR3 DNA is TGTGCCAGCAGAGTTGACAGGGCAAGAGGGCAAGCGACCCAGTACTTC. The whole variable domain, remainder taken from reference TRBV2 and TRBJ2-5, is EPEVTQTPSHQVTQMGQEVILRCVPISNHLYFYWYRQILGQKVEFLVSFYNNEISEKSEIFDDQFSVERPDGSNFTLKIRSTKLEDSAMYFCASRVDRARGQATQYFGPGTRLLVL.